The T cell receptor beta chain described here comes from a study of regulatory T cells in long-lasting Graves disease. Study-level background: Positive TSH receptor antibodies alongside over 5 years of antithyroid drugs were what marked Graves' disease as persistent.

V lost 2 bases and J lost 0, with 17 bases in between. This CDR3 contains 16 residues. Germline V CDR1 and CDR2: DFQATT, SNEGSKA (reference sequence). Researchers made TCR beta libraries by using iRepertoire HTBI primers and running Arm-PCR on CDR3 regions. In TCRdb, the multiplex PCR reads were re-called with MiXCR into one record per CDR3 protein. The sample gives 360,000 or so distinct CDR3 sequences, roughly 24% of which show up once; approximately 28% is in the top ten. Specified time point: persistent/refractory GD, antithyroid drugs over 5 years with positive TRAb. Isolated PBMC RNA provided the starting material for the TCR library. This clonotype showed up just a few times.

Sequenced material: peripheral blood mononuclear cells (PBMCs), taken when the disease was refractory, from a patient treated with antithyroid drugs. The rearrangement links TRBV20-1 to TRBJ2-7; D perhaps matches TRBD1 (6 bases). The origin of this receptor is a woman aged 40 to 55 with Graves disease. This CDR3 is CSARPQQGRLSYEQYF. The DNA of the CDR3 is TGCAGTGCTAGACCCCAGCAGGGGAGACTCTCCTACGAGCAGTACTTC.